A selection of T cell receptor beta chains follows, all from one sample in a study of vaccination and CD4 T cells after COVID-19. These receptors have no identified antigens. One entry per CDR3 protein, called by TCRdb with MiXCR from the PCR reads. The table shows over 9,000 distinct CDR3 sequences, with 30% to 45% occurring only once. The sequencing sample was made of CD4+ T cells from blood, cultured in vitro. These receptors originate from a human donor in good health. Each CDR3 is given with its conserved first and last residue. Each record gives: V gene, clone size, D gene, J gene, CDR3 DNA, CDR3 protein. The D gene is left open where the match is weak. Clone size is stated in some rows and not others, as once, few, many or a class when expanded.

v_call: TRBV7-2
clone_size: few
d_call: .
j_call: TRBJ2-3
cdr3_nt: TGTGCCAGCAGCTTAGCTACCCACACAGATACGCAGTATTTT
cdr3_aa: CASSLATHTDTQYF

v_call: TRBV18
clone_size: .
d_call: TRBD2
j_call: TRBJ2-7
cdr3_nt: TGTGCCAGCTCACCACCGGGACTAGGAGGCGAGCAGTACTTC
cdr3_aa: CASSPPGLGGEQYF

v_call: TRBV7-3
clone_size: few
d_call: .
j_call: TRBJ2-7
cdr3_nt: TGTGCCAGCAGCCGGGGGGCGGGAAACTCCTACGAGCAGTACTTC
cdr3_aa: CASSRGAGNSYEQYF

v_call: TRBV4-2
clone_size: .
d_call: .
j_call: TRBJ2-6
cdr3_nt: TGTGCCAGCAGCCAAGAGGGGCACTCTGGGGCCAACGTCCTGACTTTC
cdr3_aa: CASSQEGHSGANVLTF

v_call: TRBV6-2/TRBV6-3
clone_size: few
d_call: TRBD2
j_call: TRBJ2-7
cdr3_nt: TGTGCCAGCAGTTATGGCGGGAGGGTTTCTGAGCAGTACTTC
cdr3_aa: CASSYGGRVSEQYF

v_call: TRBV27
clone_size: few
d_call: TRBD2
j_call: TRBJ2-7
cdr3_nt: TGTGCCAGCAGCCCTACTAGCGGGTATCGGTACTTC
cdr3_aa: CASSPTSGYRYF

v_call: TRBV12-3/TRBV12-4
clone_size: .
d_call: .
j_call: TRBJ2-2
cdr3_nt: TGTGCCAGCAGCCCCAGAGGTACCGGGGAGCTGTTTTTT
cdr3_aa: CASSPRGTGELFF

v_call: TRBV6-1
clone_size: few
d_call: .
j_call: TRBJ2-5
cdr3_nt: TGTGCCGTTTACAGTACCCAAGAGACCCAGTACTTC
cdr3_aa: CAVYSTQETQYF

v_call: TRBV27
clone_size: few
d_call: .
j_call: TRBJ1-1
cdr3_nt: TGTGCCAGCAGCCCCGCCCGACATAACACTGAAGCTTTCTTT
cdr3_aa: CASSPARHNTEAFF

v_call: TRBV20-1
clone_size: few
d_call: TRBD1
j_call: TRBJ2-5
cdr3_nt: TGCAGTGCTGGGACAGACCAAGAGACCCAGTACTTC
cdr3_aa: CSAGTDQETQYF

v_call: TRBV25-1
clone_size: .
d_call: TRBD2
j_call: TRBJ2-5
cdr3_nt: TGTGCCAGCAGTGAACCCCCTTTCGGGAGGGCCCTCGAGACCCAGTACTTC
cdr3_aa: CASSEPPFGRALETQYF

v_call: TRBV6-5
clone_size: .
d_call: TRBD2
j_call: TRBJ2-3
cdr3_nt: TGTGCCAGCAGTTCGGGACTAGCGGACACAGATACGCAGTATTTT
cdr3_aa: CASSSGLADTDTQYF

v_call: TRBV30
clone_size: .
d_call: TRBD1
j_call: TRBJ2-7
cdr3_nt: TGTGCCTGGAGGGGGGACAGGGTTGATCGAGAGCAGTACTTC
cdr3_aa: CAWRGDRVDREQYF

v_call: TRBV19
clone_size: few
d_call: .
j_call: TRBJ1-5
cdr3_nt: TGTGCCACCCGAGGGGGGTACAATCAGCCCCAGCATTTT
cdr3_aa: CATRGGYNQPQHF

v_call: TRBV20-1
clone_size: .
d_call: .
j_call: TRBJ2-1
cdr3_nt: TGCAGTGCCGCGGACCATAACAATGAGCAGTTCTTC
cdr3_aa: CSAADHNNEQFF

v_call: TRBV6-1
clone_size: few
d_call: TRBD2
j_call: TRBJ2-2
cdr3_nt: TGTGCCAGCAGTAGGGAACTAGCGGTAACCGGGGAGCTGTTTTTT
cdr3_aa: CASSRELAVTGELFF

v_call: TRBV7-2
clone_size: .
d_call: TRBD2
j_call: TRBJ2-7
cdr3_nt: TGTGCCAGCAGCGAGATGGCGGGAGTCAACGAGCAGTACTTC
cdr3_aa: CASSEMAGVNEQYF

v_call: TRBV7-6
clone_size: .
d_call: TRBD2
j_call: TRBJ2-1
cdr3_nt: TGTGCCAGCAGCTTTTCTCTCCCTCCCTGGGTTGTTAGCGGGACCAATGAGCAGTTCTTC
cdr3_aa: CASSFSLPPWVVSGTNEQFF

v_call: TRBV20-1
clone_size: .
d_call: .
j_call: TRBJ2-7
cdr3_nt: TGCAGTGCTAGACCCAGGGTCGGTCTCCTCAGCCCCTACGAGCAGTACTTC
cdr3_aa: CSARPRVGLLSPYEQYF

v_call: TRBV27
clone_size: few
d_call: .
j_call: TRBJ1-2
cdr3_nt: TGTGCCAGCAGGAGAGAACCGACCTATGGCTACACCTTC
cdr3_aa: CASRREPTYGYTF

v_call: TRBV20-1
clone_size: .
d_call: .
j_call: TRBJ2-5
cdr3_nt: TGCAGTGCTAGCGGGCTTCAGGAGACCCAGTACTTC
cdr3_aa: CSASGLQETQYF

v_call: TRBV28
clone_size: .
d_call: .
j_call: TRBJ2-1
cdr3_nt: TGTGCCAGCAGATCAGGGGTGAACAATGAGCAGTTCTTC
cdr3_aa: CASRSGVNNEQFF

v_call: TRBV5-5
clone_size: .
d_call: .
j_call: TRBJ2-1
cdr3_nt: TGTGCCAGCAGCTTGGGGATTAATGAGCAGTTCTTC
cdr3_aa: CASSLGINEQFF

v_call: TRBV11-1
clone_size: .
d_call: TRBD2
j_call: TRBJ2-3
cdr3_nt: TGTGCCAGCAGCTTAAGAACTAGCGGGAGGAGAGGCACAGATACGCAGTATTTT
cdr3_aa: CASSLRTSGRRGTDTQYF

v_call: TRBV20-1
clone_size: .
d_call: .
j_call: TRBJ2-2
cdr3_nt: TGCAGTGCCTGGGGGACCGAGAGGGAGCTGTTTTTT
cdr3_aa: CSAWGTERELFF

v_call: TRBV7-2
clone_size: few
d_call: TRBD1
j_call: TRBJ2-3
cdr3_nt: TGTGCCAGCAGCCTTGGACCGGGACAGGGGGAGGGTACGCAGTATTTT
cdr3_aa: CASSLGPGQGEGTQYF

v_call: TRBV29-1
clone_size: few
d_call: .
j_call: TRBJ2-3
cdr3_nt: TGCAGCGGACTAGTCACAGATACGCAGTATTTT
cdr3_aa: CSGLVTDTQYF

v_call: TRBV20-1
clone_size: few
d_call: .
j_call: TRBJ2-3
cdr3_nt: TGCAGTGCTAGAGAGAACACAGATACGCAGTATTTT
cdr3_aa: CSARENTDTQYF

v_call: TRBV4-3
clone_size: .
d_call: TRBD2
j_call: TRBJ2-1
cdr3_nt: TGCGCCAGCAGCCAAGGCGGGGTTGGTCTAGCGGGGGAGCAGTTCTTC
cdr3_aa: CASSQGGVGLAGEQFF

v_call: TRBV20-1
clone_size: few
d_call: .
j_call: TRBJ1-2
cdr3_nt: TGCAGTGCAAAGGCTGAGGGGTGGGGATATGGCTACACCTTC
cdr3_aa: CSAKAEGWGYGYTF

v_call: TRBV12-3/TRBV12-4
clone_size: .
d_call: .
j_call: TRBJ2-2
cdr3_nt: TGTGCCAGCAGTACGGATGGGGAGGTCACCGGGGAGCTGTTTTTT
cdr3_aa: CASSTDGEVTGELFF

v_call: TRBV28
clone_size: few
d_call: .
j_call: TRBJ1-5
cdr3_nt: TGTGCCAGCAGTTTGGGGGGGGTCCAGCCCCAGCATTTT
cdr3_aa: CASSLGGVQPQHF

v_call: TRBV27
clone_size: .
d_call: TRBD1
j_call: TRBJ1-2
cdr3_nt: TGTGCCAGCAGTCAAATCCCACGGACAGGCCTATATGGCTACACCTTC
cdr3_aa: CASSQIPRTGLYGYTF

v_call: TRBV28
clone_size: .
d_call: TRBD2
j_call: TRBJ2-1
cdr3_nt: TGTGCCAGCAGTCAGGGACTAGCGGGAGGGAATAACAATGAGCAGTTCTTC
cdr3_aa: CASSQGLAGGNNNEQFF

v_call: TRBV20-1
clone_size: .
d_call: .
j_call: TRBJ1-5
cdr3_nt: TGCAGTGCTCTAGACAGGCGCAATCAGCCCCAGCATTTT
cdr3_aa: CSALDRRNQPQHF

v_call: TRBV20-1
clone_size: .
d_call: .
j_call: TRBJ2-5
cdr3_nt: TGCAGTGTCAGGGTGCAAGAGACCCAGTACTTC
cdr3_aa: CSVRVQETQYF

v_call: TRBV4-1
clone_size: once
d_call: .
j_call: TRBJ2-5
cdr3_nt: TGCGCCAGCAGCCTAAACCCGGACAACAAAGAGACCCAGTACTTC
cdr3_aa: CASSLNPDNKETQYF

v_call: TRBV7-3
clone_size: few
d_call: .
j_call: TRBJ2-4
cdr3_nt: TGTGCCAGCAGCTCTGGATTGGGGAACATTCAGTACTTC
cdr3_aa: CASSSGLGNIQYF

v_call: TRBV29-1
clone_size: once
d_call: TRBD1
j_call: TRBJ2-7
cdr3_nt: TGCAGCGTTGACTTGGGACAGGGTGACGACGAGCAGTACTTC
cdr3_aa: CSVDLGQGDDEQYF

v_call: TRBV20-1
clone_size: .
d_call: TRBD2
j_call: TRBJ2-1
cdr3_nt: TGCAGTGCTAGAGCCCGACTAGCGGGAGTTTATGATGAGCAGTTCTTC
cdr3_aa: CSARARLAGVYDEQFF

v_call: TRBV27
clone_size: .
d_call: TRBD2
j_call: TRBJ2-3
cdr3_nt: TGTGCCAGCAGTTTAACTAGCGGGATCGGCACAGATACGCAGTATTTT
cdr3_aa: CASSLTSGIGTDTQYF

v_call: TRBV20-1
clone_size: few
d_call: .
j_call: TRBJ1-1
cdr3_nt: TGCAGTGCTAGTGGGGGGGCCGACACTGAAGCTTTCTTT
cdr3_aa: CSASGGADTEAFF